This T cell receptor (beta chain) was profiled in a study of cytomegalovirus exposure and HLA in healthy donors. 60 Vbeta and 13 Jbeta primers were used in PCR. Produced via immunoSEQ multiplex PCR; TCRdb's table is partial and in-frame only. The profile covers about 120,000 clones, with about 11% appearing a single time and just over 4.5% taken by the ten largest. The CDR3 loop spans 15 amino acids. Germline assignment: CDR1 MNHNS and CDR2 SASEGT. With V trimmed by 3 bases and J by 5 bases, 10 bases remained unmatched. Only a few counts were recorded for this clone. The sequencing sample was made of PBMCs. V and J are TRBV6-1 and TRBJ2-7; 7 bases map to TRBD2. The receptor was isolated from a woman aged 18-29 years in good health and CMV-seropositive. The CDR3 DNA reads TGTGCCAGCAGTGACCGTTCGACTAGCCGAGACGAGCAGTACTTC. Translated: CASSDRSTSRDEQYF.